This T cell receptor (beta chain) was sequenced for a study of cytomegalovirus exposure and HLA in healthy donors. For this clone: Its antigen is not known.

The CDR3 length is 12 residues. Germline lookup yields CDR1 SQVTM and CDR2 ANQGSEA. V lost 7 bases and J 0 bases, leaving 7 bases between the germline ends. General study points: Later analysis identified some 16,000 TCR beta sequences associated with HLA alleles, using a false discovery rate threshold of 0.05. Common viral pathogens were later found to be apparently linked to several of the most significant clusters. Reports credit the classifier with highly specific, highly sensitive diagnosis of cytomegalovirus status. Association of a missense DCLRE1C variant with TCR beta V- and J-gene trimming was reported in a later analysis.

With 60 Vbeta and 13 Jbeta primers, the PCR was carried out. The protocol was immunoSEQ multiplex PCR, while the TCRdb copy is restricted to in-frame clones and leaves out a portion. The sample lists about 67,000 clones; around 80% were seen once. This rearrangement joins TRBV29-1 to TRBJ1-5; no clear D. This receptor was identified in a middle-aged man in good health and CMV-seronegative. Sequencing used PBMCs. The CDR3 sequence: CSATYSNQPQHF. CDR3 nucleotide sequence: TGCAGCGCTACTTATAGCAATCAGCCCCAGCATTTT.